One T cell receptor beta chain is described in this entry. The antigen remains unidentified. The data were obtained in a study of T cell responses to AZD1222 COVID-19 vaccine. Study-wide results and limits: Vaccine-associated CD4 TCRs spanned spike, dominant at 160-218 and 743-854.

Sequencing used immunoSEQ multiplex PCR; TCRdb keeps in-frame clones, though not all of them. The table records about 210,000 clones, 92% of them present only once. Germline V gives CDR1 KGHSH, CDR2 LQKENI. This CDR3 region has 14 residues. V gave up 4 bases and J gave up 3 bases, with 10 bases separating them. This rearrangement joins TRBV18 to TRBJ2-1; perhaps D is TRBD1 or TRBD2 (6 bases each). The origin of this receptor is an adult in good health. The sequencing here drew on peripheral blood, taken on day 0 of AZD1222 vaccination. This chain's CDR3 is CASSRGANYNEQFF. DNA of the CDR3: TGTGCCAGCTCACGGGGGGCGAACTACAATGAGCAGTTCTTC.